One TCR beta chain is described in this entry. The antigen is unknown. Treatment specified: about 20 received Ad26.COV2.S at low or high dose, single or two shots; several received placebo; per-sample allocation not given. Material that was analyzed had been drawn on day 63 after the first vaccine or placebo injection. J was trimmed by 6 bases and V by 3 bases; bases with no gene match: 9. The CDR3 loop spans 15 amino acids. Per germline, CDR1 SGDLS and CDR2 YYNGEE. The data stem from a study of Ad26.COV2.S vaccination and SARS-CoV-2 variants. Study information: Intramuscular Ad26.COV2.S at 5x10^10 or 1x10^11 viral particles.

TCRdb's table, derived via immunoSEQ multiplex PCR, lists solely in-frame clones and lacks some. The data contain under 600,000 clones, about 88% of them singletons. General study findings and limits: Post-vaccination spike-specific CD8+ and CD4+ T cell responses reportedly had substantial breadth.

The genes are TRBV9 and TRBJ1-5, with 7 bases lining up with TRBD1. The sequence derives from a person aged 18 to 59 who received the Ad26.COV2.S COVID-19 vaccine or a placebo. This material consisted of peripheral blood, taken in a trial of Ad26.COV2.S vaccine versus placebo. CDR3 sequence: CASSAGTVMGQPQHF. CDR3 nucleotides: TGTGCCAGCAGCGCTGGGACAGTCATGGGTCAGCCCCAGCATTTT.